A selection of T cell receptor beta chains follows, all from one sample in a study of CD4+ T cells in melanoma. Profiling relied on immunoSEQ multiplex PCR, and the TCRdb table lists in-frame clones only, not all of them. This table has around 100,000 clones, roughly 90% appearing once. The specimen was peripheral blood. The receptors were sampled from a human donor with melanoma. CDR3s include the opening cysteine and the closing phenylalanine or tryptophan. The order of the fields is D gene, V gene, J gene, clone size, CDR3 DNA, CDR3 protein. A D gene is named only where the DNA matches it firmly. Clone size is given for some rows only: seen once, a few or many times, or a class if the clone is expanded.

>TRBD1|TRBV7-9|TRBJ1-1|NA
TGTGCCAGCAGCTTATTCAGGGGGCGTTGGACTGAAGCTTTCTTT
CASSLFRGRWTEAFF
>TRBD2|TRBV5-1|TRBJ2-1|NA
TGCGCCAGCAGCCTCGGGACTAGCGGGGGGGATAAGCAGTTCTTC
CASSLGTSGGDKQFF
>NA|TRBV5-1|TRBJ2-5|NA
TGCGCCTCCGCCCTGGCTAGATGGGAAGAGACCCAGTACTTC
CASALARWEETQYF
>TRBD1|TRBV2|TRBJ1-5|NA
TGTGCCAGCAGTGTGGACAGGGGGTTTCAGCCCCAGCATTTT
CASSVDRGFQPQHF
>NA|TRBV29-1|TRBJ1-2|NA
TGCAGCACCTCGGGCGGTCGGAACTATGGCTACACCTTC
CSTSGGRNYGYTF
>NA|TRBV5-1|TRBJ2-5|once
TGCGCCAGCAGCTCGGGGGAGACCCAGTACTTC
CASSSGETQYF
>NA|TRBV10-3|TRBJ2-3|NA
TGTGCCATCAGTGAGCTGATCGGGGGGCCCACAGATACGCAGTATTTT
CAISELIGGPTDTQYF
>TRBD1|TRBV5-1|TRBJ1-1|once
TGCGCCAGCAGCGCTGGGACAGGTTCAACCACTGAAGCTTTCTTT
CASSAGTGSTTEAFF
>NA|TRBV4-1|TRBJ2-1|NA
TGCGCCAGCAGCCAAGTCTCGCAGACCGAGCAGTTCTTC
CASSQVSQTEQFF
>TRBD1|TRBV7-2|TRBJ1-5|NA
TGTGCCAGCAGCCCGAGAAGAGCTGGGACAGGGGATCAGCCCCAGCATTTT
CASSPRRAGTGDQPQHF
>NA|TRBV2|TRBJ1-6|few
TGTGCCAGCAGAACTCTTTCGACACCCCTCCACTTT
CASRTLSTPLHF
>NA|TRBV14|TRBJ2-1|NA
TGTGCCAGCAGCCTTTTGTTCGGGGCGGGTGAGCAGTTCTTC
CASSLLFGAGEQFF
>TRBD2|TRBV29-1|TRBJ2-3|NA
TGCAGCTCTAGACTAGCGGCAGATATCGGGACGCAGTATTTT
CSSRLAADIGTQYF
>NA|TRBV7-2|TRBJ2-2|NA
TGTGCCAGCTCTTCGGACAGTCCGGGCACCGGGGAGCTGTTTTTT
CASSSDSPGTGELFF
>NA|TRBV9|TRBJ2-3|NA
TGTGCCAGCAGCCCCTGGGGCGGAGATACGCAGTATTTT
CASSPWGGDTQYF
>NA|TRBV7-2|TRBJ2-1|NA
TGTGCCAGCAGTTATTCCCGGAGCTCCTACAATGAGCAGTTCTTC
CASSYSRSSYNEQFF
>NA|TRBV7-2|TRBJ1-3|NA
TGTGCCAGCAGCTTAGTTAGGGCAACCTCTGGAAACACCATATATTTT
CASSLVRATSGNTIYF
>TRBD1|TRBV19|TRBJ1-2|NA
TGTGCCAGTAGTAACAGGGGGCTGGGCTATGGCTACACCTTC
CASSNRGLGYGYTF
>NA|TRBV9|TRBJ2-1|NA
TGTGCCAGCAGCCACTGGGGTGGGGCTCCCGCGGGTAATGAGCAGTTCTTC
CASSHWGGAPAGNEQFF
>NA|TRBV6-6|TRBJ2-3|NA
TGTGCCAGCAGTTACCGCCCCGGGGGGCGCACAGATACGCAGTATTTT
CASSYRPGGRTDTQYF
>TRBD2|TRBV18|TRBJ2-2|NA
TGTGCCAGCTCACCTTACCAGCGGGACTACACCGGGGAGCTGTTTTTT
CASSPYQRDYTGELFF
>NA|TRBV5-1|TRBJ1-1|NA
TGCGCCAGCAGCACAGGACAGAACACTGAAGCTTTCTTT
CASSTGQNTEAFF
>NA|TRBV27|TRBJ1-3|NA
TGTGCCAGCAGTTTGACCGGGACACGGTCTGGAAACACCATATATTTT
CASSLTGTRSGNTIYF
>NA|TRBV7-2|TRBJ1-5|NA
TGTGCCAGCAGCCCGCCGGGGATTCAGCCCCAGCATTTT
CASSPPGIQPQHF
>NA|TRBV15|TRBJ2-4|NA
TGTGCCACCAGCAGAGATTCTGGTGGCAAAAACATTCAGTACTTC
CATSRDSGGKNIQYF
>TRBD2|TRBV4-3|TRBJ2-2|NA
TGCGCCAGCAGCCAAGGGAGCAGAACTAGCGGGAGTGCCGGGGAGCTGTTTTTT
CASSQGSRTSGSAGELFF
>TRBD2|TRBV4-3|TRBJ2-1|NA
TGCGCCAGCAGCCATCCGGCTCGGCTAGCGGGAGAAGCCGAGCAGTTCTTC
CASSHPARLAGEAEQFF
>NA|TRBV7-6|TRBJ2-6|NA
TGTGCCAGCAGCGCGCAGGGTGGCAACGTCCTGACTTTC
CASSAQGGNVLTF
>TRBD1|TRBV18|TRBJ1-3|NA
TGTGCCAGCTCTTCGGACAGGGACGTTTGGAACACCATATATTTT
CASSSDRDVWNTIYF
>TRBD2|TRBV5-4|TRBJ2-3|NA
TGTGCCAGCAGCTGGGGGGCTAGCGGGGTTGGAGATACGCAGTATTTT
CASSWGASGVGDTQYF
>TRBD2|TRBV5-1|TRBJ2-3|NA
TGCGCCAGCTCGCCGGGAGGGCCCTCAGATACGCAGTATTTT
CASSPGGPSDTQYF
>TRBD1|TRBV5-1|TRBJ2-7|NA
TGCGCCAGCAGCTTCGGACAGGGTGTCTACGAGCAGTACTTC
CASSFGQGVYEQYF
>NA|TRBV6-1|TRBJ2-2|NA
TGTGCCAGCATAGTGAGGGGCTTGGACGGGGAGCTGTTTTTT
CASIVRGLDGELFF
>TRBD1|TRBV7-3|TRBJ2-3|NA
TGTGCCAGCAGCGCTCGGACAGGCCCAGATACGCAGTATTTT
CASSARTGPDTQYF
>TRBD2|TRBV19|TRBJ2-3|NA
TGTGCCAGTAGTGGCGGTCTAGCGGGAGGTCACCCTAGCACAGATACGCAGTATTTT
CASSGGLAGGHPSTDTQYF
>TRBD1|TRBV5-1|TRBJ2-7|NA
TGCGCCAGCAGCTTCGGACAGGGAATGTCCTACGAGCAGTACTTC
CASSFGQGMSYEQYF
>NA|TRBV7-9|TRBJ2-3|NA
TGTGCCAGCAGCCCCACTGCGAGCACAGATACGCAGTATTTT
CASSPTASTDTQYF